The present entry profiles one T cell receptor (beta chain) with its context. This record belongs to a study of blood T cell repertoires in COVID-19. Across the study: T cells, B-cell-depleted T cells, or PBMCs supplied cDNA or gDNA.

All enrollees were roughly 18 to 100 years old and from approximately 24 US areas. Clinical histories supplied by participants themselves formed the basis of cohort assignment. This CDR3 is built from 15 residues. Trimming took 1 base from V and 1 from J; bases not matched to a gene: 4. Germline V gene data show CDR1 as LGHDT and CDR2 as YNNKEL (reference sequence). Per the original data handling: Reference gene primer amplification gave nucleated cell count estimates. The table came from immunoSEQ multiplex PCR; TCRdb's copy has only in-frame clones and leaves some out. V, J and clone size reflect that table, while D and trimming were determined from the DNA. The data contain over 200,000 clones, around nine tenths of them singletons.

The sequencing input was PBMCs or T cells enriched from blood (not recorded which). The rearrangement uses TRBV3-1 (or the pseudogene TRBV3-2) and TRBJ2-7, with 7 bases identical to TRBD1. The receptor was derived from a man aged 25 to 40 who had recovered from COVID-19. CDR3 DNA sequence: TGTGCCAGCAGCCAAGGACAGGGCCCATCCTACGAGCAGTACTTC. This codes for CASSQGQGPSYEQYF.